This entry concerns a single T cell receptor beta chain. These data come from a study of shared clonotypes between healthy human individuals. The V and J ends lost 3 bases and 7 bases respectively, with 6 bases between them. The germline CDR1 and CDR2 sequences are LNHNV and YYDKDF (reference sequence). This CDR3 comprises 11 residues. TCRdb's table, derived via immunoSEQ multiplex PCR, lists solely in-frame clones and lacks some. Of roughly 2,300,000 clones listed, about 90% were seen once; the top ten hold around 0.38%. Sequenced: naive CD4+ T cells from PBMCs. Subset given: CD45RA+ positively selected. V usage is TRBV15 and J usage is TRBJ1-1; D is unclear. This clonotype originated in a man younger than 35 in good health. Some clones in this sample may be carry-over from other donors' samples. CDR3 coding DNA: TGTGCCACCAGCAGGGCGAGTGAAGCTTTCTTT. Translation: CATSRASEAFF.